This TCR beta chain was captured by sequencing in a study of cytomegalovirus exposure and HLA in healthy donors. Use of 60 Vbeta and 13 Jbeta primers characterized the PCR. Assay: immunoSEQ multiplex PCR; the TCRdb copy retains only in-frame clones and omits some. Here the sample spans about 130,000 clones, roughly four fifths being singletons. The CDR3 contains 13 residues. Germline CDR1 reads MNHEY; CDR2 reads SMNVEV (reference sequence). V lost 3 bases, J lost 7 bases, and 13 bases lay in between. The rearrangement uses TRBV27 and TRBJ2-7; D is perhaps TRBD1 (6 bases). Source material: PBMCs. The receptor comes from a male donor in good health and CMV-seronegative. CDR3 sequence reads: CASSFRTDGEQYF. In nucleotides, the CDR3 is TGTGCCAGCAGTTTCCGGACAGATGGGGAGCAGTACTTC.